This record covers a single TCR beta chain. Its antigen is as yet unknown. Trimming took 4 bases from V and 7 from J; bases not matched to a gene: 8. Germline loops: CDR1 MDHEN, CDR2 SYDVKM. CDR3 size: 15 residues. The data were taken from a study of T cell responses to AZD1222 COVID-19 vaccine. Study-wide findings and caveats: Clonal diversity may have been underestimated in mostly white British donors. At study baseline, merely six AZD1222 recipients were seropositive. Among vaccine-associated CD4 TCRs, coverage spanned spike, with dominance at 160-218 and 743-854. Recipients of two AZD1222 doses showed rising Spike-specific TCR breadth and depth.

Assay: immunoSEQ multiplex PCR; the TCRdb copy retains only in-frame clones and omits some. Found here are more than 100,000 clones, about 92% of them singletons; the top ten hold under 5.5%. The sequence was obtained from an adult in good health. The J gene is TRBJ1-5, the V gene TRBV28, with TRBD1 identical over 9 bases. The source material was peripheral blood, sampled on day 0 of AZD1222 vaccination. CDR3 sequence (DNA): TGTGCCAGCAGTTACGGGACAGGGTCGGGGCAGCCCCAGCATTTT. It specifies CASSYGTGSGQPQHF.